Each of the 28 T cell receptor beta chains below was sequenced from the same sample in a study of cytomegalovirus exposure and HLA in healthy donors. The primer mix had 60 Vbeta and 13 Jbeta primers. The repertoire was sequenced with immunoSEQ multiplex PCR; TCRdb's copy has only in-frame clones and lacks some. The sample yields some 200,000 clones, around 78% seen once. Sequences were obtained from PBMCs. These receptors were collected from a young woman in good health and CMV-seropositive.

The chain has TRBV7-2 and TRBJ2-5; 7 bases map to TRBD2. V was clipped by 3 bases and J by 3 bases; unmatched bases: 7. The germline V gene has CDR1 SGHTA and CDR2 FQGNSA. The CDR3 runs 15 residues. CDR3 sequence reads: CASSFQWGGEETQYF. The CDR3 coding sequence is TGTGCCAGCAGCTTTCAATGGGGGGGGGAAGAGACCCAGTACTTC.

The chain joins TRBV5-1 to TRBJ2-1; weak D call: TRBD2 (6 bases). The CDR3 loop spans 14 amino acids. The germline V gene encodes CDR1 SGHRS and CDR2 YFSETQ. V lost 4 bases to trimming and J lost 5 bases, with 13 bases between them. The CDR3: CASSHGTLNNEQFF. The CDR3 region has the DNA TGCGCCAGCAGCCACGGGACTCTCAACAATGAGCAGTTCTTC.

J is TRBJ2-1 and V is TRBV7-9; 10 bases are shared with TRBD2. In germline, CDR1 is SEHNR, CDR2 FQNEAQ (reference sequence). Unmatched junction bases numbered 12, after V lost 4 bases and J lost 0 bases. CDR3 length: 19 residues. CDR3 residues: CASSSTGTSAYSSYNEQFF. The CDR3 DNA reads as TGTGCCAGCAGCTCAACCGGGACTAGCGCCTATTCCTCCTACAATGAGCAGTTCTTC.

The V and J genes are TRBV5-4 and TRBJ1-2; 7 bases align to TRBD1. Germline-derived CDR1 and CDR2 are SGHNT and YYREEE (reference sequence). V lost 3 bases and J lost 5; bases outside the gene matches: 13. The CDR3 totals 16 residues. The CDR3 loop is CASSSKTVGTAYGYTF. CDR3 bases: TGTGCCAGCAGCTCAAAAACCGTAGGGACAGCTTATGGCTACACCTTC.

The chain joins TRBV4-3 to TRBJ2-3, with 8 bases identical to TRBD2. V lost 0 bases, J lost 6 bases, and 8 bases stayed unmatched. The CDR3 covers 16 residues. Germline-derived CDR1 and CDR2 are LGHNA and YSLEER. The CDR3 nucleotides read TGCGCCAGCAGCCAAGATGGGACTAGACTATCGGATACGCAGTATTTT. This codes for CASSQDGTRLSDTQYF.

The CDR3 loop is CASRLTGNTEAFF. The CDR3 DNA is TGTGCCAGCAGGTTGACGGGGAACACTGAAGCTTTCTTT. The V and J genes are TRBV7-9 and TRBJ1-1, with D unresolved. The CDR3 loop spans 13 amino acids. Germline CDR1 reads SEHNR; CDR2 reads FQNEAQ (reference sequence). V was clipped by 6 bases and J by 1 base, with 9 bases between them.

This clone is a singleton in its sample. The J gene is TRBJ2-3, the V gene TRBV5-1; 7 positions match TRBD1. The trim removed 2 bases at V and 0 bases at J, leaving 3 bases unmatched. Germline CDR1 and CDR2: SGHRS and YFSETQ. CDR3 length: 15 residues. The CDR3: CASSLGGPSTDTQYF. The DNA for the CDR3 is TGCGCCAGCAGCTTAGGGGGCCCTAGCACAGATACGCAGTATTTT. The whole variable domain, filled in from reference TRBV5-1 and TRBJ2-3, reads KAGVTQTPRYLIKTRGQQVTLSCSPISGHRSVSWYQQTPGQGLQFLFEYFSETQRNKGNFPGRFSGRQFSNSRSEMNVSTLELGDSALYLCASSLGGPSTDTQYFGPGTRLTVL.

This sequence joins TRBV15 and TRBJ2-1; TRBD1 agrees at 7 bases. CDR3 length: 17 residues. Germline CDR1 and CDR2: LNHNV and YYDKDF (reference sequence). Trimming at V came to 3 bases and at J to 0 bases, leaving 8 bases not matched to a gene. The CDR3 sequence is CATSRDRYTSSYNEQFF. The CDR3 nucleotides are TGTGCCACCAGCAGGGACAGGTACACTAGCTCCTACAATGAGCAGTTCTTC.

This clone was seen a few times. The rearrangement links TRBV5-6 to TRBJ1-4; possibly TRBD1 for D (6 bases). Germline values: CDR1 SGHDT, CDR2 YYEEEE. This CDR3 has 15 amino acids. Trimming removed 4 bases from V and 6 bases from J, with 16 bases in between. CDR3 DNA sequence: TGTGCCAGCAGCCTAACAGGGCTCTCGGATGAAAAACTGTTTTTT. Its translation is CASSLTGLSDEKLFF.

The chain links TRBV2 to TRBJ2-7, with D possibly being TRBD2 (5 bases). Per the germline V gene, CDR1 is SNHLY and CDR2 is FYNNEI. V was trimmed by 5 bases and J by 0 bases, leaving 11 bases between them. This CDR3 has 14 amino acids. CDR3 residues: CASSWRSDSYEQYF. CDR3 DNA sequence: TGTGCCAGCAGTTGGAGGTCCGACTCCTACGAGCAGTACTTC.

The J gene is TRBJ1-2, the V gene TRBV13; D call uncertain. V was trimmed by 5 bases and J by 6 bases, leaving 22 bases between them. CDR3 size: 16 residues. Per the germline V gene, CDR1 is PRHDT and CDR2 is FYEKMQ (reference sequence). Here the CDR3 reads CASSISTAVEGHGYTF. CDR3 DNA: TGTGCCAGCAGCATATCTACAGCGGTCGAGGGCCATGGCTACACCTTC.

This clone was observed a handful of times. V gene TRBV6-5 combines with J gene TRBJ1-2; D not resolved. The V end was cut by 2 bases, the J end by 7 bases, with 8 bases between. The CDR3 sequence is 12 residues long. Germline V gene lookup returns CDR1 MNHEY and CDR2 SVGAGI. CDR3 residues: CASSYAGGGYTF. In DNA, the CDR3 is TGTGCCAGCAGTTACGCCGGTGGTGGCTACACCTTC.

The gene calls are TRBV6-1 and TRBJ2-5; 8 bases fit TRBD1. The J call is uncertain, as TRBJ2-7 better fits the DNA end. The germline CDR1 and CDR2 sequences are MNHNS and SASEGT. The CDR3 loop spans 12 amino acids. This CDR3 reads CASGQGPGEQYF. DNA for the CDR3: TGTGCCAGCGGACAGGGACCCGGCGAGCAGTACTTC.

This clone has just one count. This sequence joins TRBV6-5 and TRBJ2-5; a weak D match, TRBD2 (5 bases). The CDR3 has 16 residues. Germline CDR1 reads MNHEY; CDR2 reads SVGAGI. Trimming removed 4 bases from V and 5 bases from J, with 20 bases in between. The CDR3 loop is CASSSYGYQPGETQYF. Written as DNA, the CDR3 is TGTGCCAGCAGTTCATACGGATATCAACCGGGGGAGACCCAGTACTTC.

The J gene is TRBJ1-5, the V gene TRBV11-2; D is ambiguous. Germline V gene data show CDR1 as SGHAT and CDR2 as FQNNGV. V was trimmed by 2 bases and J by 4 bases, leaving 6 bases between them. The CDR3 is 13 amino acids. DNA of the CDR3: TGTGCCAGCAGCTTATTTTCGAATCAGCCCCAGCATTTT. Amino acid sequence: CASSLFSNQPQHF.

The chain is built from TRBV18 and TRBJ1-4, with TRBD1 matching over 8 bases. This CDR3 region has 14 residues. The germline gives CDR1 KGHSH, CDR2 LQKENI. The ends lost 5 bases at V and 7 bases at J; junction bases unmatched: 6. The CDR3 nucleotides read TGTGCCAGCTCAGGACAGGGACGAGTTGAAAAACTGTTTTTT. Amino acids: CASSGQGRVEKLFF.

V and J are TRBV5-1 and TRBJ2-2; 9 nucleotides line up with TRBD1. Germline values: CDR1 SGHRS, CDR2 YFSETQ. The CDR3 has 16 amino acids. V was pared by 6 bases and J by 5 bases, with 11 bases of the junction left unmatched. In DNA form, the CDR3 reads TGCGCCAGCACGACTCCGGGACAGGGTAAAACCGGGGAGCTGTTTTTT. Residues: CASTTPGQGKTGELFF.

The V gene is TRBV19, the J gene TRBJ1-3; 7 bases map to TRBD1. The CDR3 covers 15 residues. V was pared by 7 bases and J by 0 bases, with 6 bases of the junction left unmatched. Germline CDR1 is LNHDA and CDR2 is SQIVND (reference sequence). The CDR3 sequence: CASTSWDSSGNTIYF. CDR3 sequence (DNA): TGTGCCAGTACTTCCTGGGACAGCTCTGGAAACACCATATATTTT.

The V and J genes are TRBV13 and TRBJ2-7, with D possibly being TRBD1 (5 bases). In germline, CDR1 is PRHDT, CDR2 FYEKMQ (reference sequence). The germline V and J ends were trimmed by 5 bases and 0 bases, with 14 bases remaining between them. CDR3 length: 15 amino acids. CDR3 DNA: TGTGCCAGCAGCCTGGGGCTAAGCAGCTCCTACGAGCAGTACTTC. Residues: CASSLGLSSSYEQYF.

The chain recombines TRBV7-9 with TRBJ1-1, with D unclear. Germline V gene lookup returns CDR1 SEHNR and CDR2 FQNEAQ (reference sequence). The length of the CDR3 is 12 residues. V dropped 1 base and J dropped 10 bases, with 10 bases sitting between them. This CDR3 is CASSLEGGIAFF. The DNA for the CDR3 is TGTGCCAGCAGCTTAGAGGGAGGTATAGCTTTCTTT.

In DNA form, the CDR3 reads TGTGCCAGCAGTTTTCGGACACGAGGCAATCAGCCCCAGCATTTT. It yields the protein CASSFRTRGNQPQHF. V gene TRBV28 combines with J gene TRBJ1-5; the D gene is possibly TRBD1 (5 bases). The V gene lost 3 bases and the J gene lost 2 bases, with 11 bases spanning the gap. Germline V gene data show CDR1 as MDHEN and CDR2 as SYDVKM. There are 15 residues in the CDR3.

The J gene is TRBJ2-7, the V gene TRBV7-9; D is perhaps TRBD2 (5 bases). The ends were cut back, 4 bases at V and 2 bases at J, with 6 bases in the middle. The CDR3 runs to 12 residues. Germline CDR1 SEHNR, CDR2 FQNEAQ (reference sequence). The CDR3 protein is CASSSGTYEQYF. CDR3 in DNA: TGTGCCAGCAGCTCGGGGACCTACGAGCAGTACTTC.

This chain joins TRBV5-6 and TRBJ1-2; TRBD1 agrees at 7 bases. There are 14 residues in the CDR3. J gave up 3 bases and V 3 bases, and 5 bases lay outside the gene matches. Germline CDR1 is SGHDT and CDR2 is YYEEEE. The CDR3 bases are TGTGCCAGCAGCTGGCCTGGGACAGACTATGGCTACACCTTC. Translated, it gives CASSWPGTDYGYTF.

J is TRBJ2-3 and V is TRBV4-3; 8 nucleotides align to TRBD1. From germline, CDR1 is LGHNA and CDR2 YSLEER. V lost 6 bases and J lost 5; bases outside the gene matches: 10. The CDR3 has 15 residues. CDR3 in DNA: TGCGCCAGCAGGATGACAGGGGCTCCGGGAGATACGCAGTATTTT. Translation: CASRMTGAPGDTQYF.

The J gene is TRBJ1-5, the V gene TRBV15, with 7 bases fitting TRBD1. The CDR3 is 15 amino acids. Germline V gives CDR1 LNHNV, CDR2 YYDKDF (reference sequence). V was clipped by 0 bases and J by 6 bases; unmatched bases: 5. The CDR3 loop reads CATSRDQGVSQPQHF. DNA of the CDR3: TGTGCCACCAGCAGAGACCAGGGGGTCAGTCAGCCCCAGCATTTT.

The gene calls are TRBV29-1 and TRBJ2-1; 9 bases are shared with TRBD1. The CDR3 extends over 14 amino acids. V was pared by 6 bases and J by 4 bases, with 7 bases of the junction left unmatched. Germline V gene lookup returns CDR1 SQVTM and CDR2 ANQGSEA. In DNA form, the CDR3 reads TGCAGCGTAGCTGGACAGGGGAAATACAATGAGCAGTTCTTC. This translates into CSVAGQGKYNEQFF.

This sequence joins TRBV7-5 and TRBJ1-5; TRBD1, the table's D call, was not compared with the DNA. TRBV7-5 counts as a pseudogene. The CDR3 is made up of 17 amino acids. CDR3 sequence reads: CARSLRGTGDRDQPQHF. In DNA form, the CDR3 reads TGTGCCAGAAGCCTTAGAGGGACAGGGGACCGTGATCAGCCCCAGCATTTT.

The V and J genes are TRBV4-3 and TRBJ2-3, with TRBD1 identical over 7 bases. J lost 0 bases, V lost 2 bases, and 11 bases had no gene match. This CDR3 spans 18 amino acids. The germline CDR1 and CDR2 sequences are LGHNA and YSLEER. The CDR3: CASSQNPPGGSSTDTQYF. The CDR3 coding sequence is TGCGCCAGCAGCCAAAACCCCCCAGGGGGTTCTAGCACAGATACGCAGTATTTT.